The following is a TCR beta chain sequence with its context. This sample was taken from a study of blood T cell repertoires in COVID-19. As for the study in general: Donors in the United States, Italy and Spain gave samples during acute or convalescent COVID-19.

The repertoire was sequenced with immunoSEQ multiplex PCR; TCRdb's copy has only in-frame clones and lacks some. The repertoire holds some 80,000 clones, with more than 65% as singletons. CDR3 length: 14 residues. V shed 5 bases and J shed 7 bases, with 17 bases lying between them. The germline V gene encodes CDR1 SGHVS and CDR2 FNYEAQ. The sequence was obtained from an elderly woman with active or convalescent COVID-19. What was sequenced was peripheral blood. V is TRBV7-6 and J is TRBJ2-5, with D perhaps matching TRBD1 (6 bases). The CDR3 DNA is TGTGCCAGCAGCCAACAGGGCAGGGGCTCGACCCAGTACTTC. It yields the protein CASSQQGRGSTQYF.